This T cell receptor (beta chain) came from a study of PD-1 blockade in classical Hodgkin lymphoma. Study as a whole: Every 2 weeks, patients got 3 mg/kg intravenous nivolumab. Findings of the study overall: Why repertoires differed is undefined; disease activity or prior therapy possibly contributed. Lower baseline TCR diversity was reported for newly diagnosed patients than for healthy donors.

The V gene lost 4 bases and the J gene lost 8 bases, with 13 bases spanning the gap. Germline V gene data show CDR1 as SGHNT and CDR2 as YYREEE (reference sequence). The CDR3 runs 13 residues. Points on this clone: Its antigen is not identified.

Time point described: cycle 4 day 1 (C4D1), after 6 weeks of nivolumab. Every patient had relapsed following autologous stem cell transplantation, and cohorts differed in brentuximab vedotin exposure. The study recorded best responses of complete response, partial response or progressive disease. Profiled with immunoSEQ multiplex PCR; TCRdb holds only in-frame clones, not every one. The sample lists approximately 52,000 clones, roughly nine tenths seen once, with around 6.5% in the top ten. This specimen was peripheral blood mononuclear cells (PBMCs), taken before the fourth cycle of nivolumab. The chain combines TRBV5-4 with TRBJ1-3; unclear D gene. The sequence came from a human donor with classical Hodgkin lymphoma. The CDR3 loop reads CASSPPERDTIYF. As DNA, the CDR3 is TGTGCCAGCAGCCCGCCTGAGAGGGACACCATATATTTT.